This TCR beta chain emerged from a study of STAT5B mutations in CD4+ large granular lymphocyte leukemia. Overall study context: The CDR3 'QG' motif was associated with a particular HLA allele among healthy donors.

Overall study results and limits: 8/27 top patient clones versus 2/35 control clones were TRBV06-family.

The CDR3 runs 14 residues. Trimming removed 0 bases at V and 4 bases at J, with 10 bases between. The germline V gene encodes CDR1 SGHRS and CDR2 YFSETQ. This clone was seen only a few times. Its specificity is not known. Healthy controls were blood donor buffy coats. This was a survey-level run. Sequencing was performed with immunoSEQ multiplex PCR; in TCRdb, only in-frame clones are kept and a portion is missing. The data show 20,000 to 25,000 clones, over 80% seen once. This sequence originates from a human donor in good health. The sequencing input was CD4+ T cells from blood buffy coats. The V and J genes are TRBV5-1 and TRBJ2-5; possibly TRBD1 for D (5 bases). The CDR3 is CASSLEATGETQYF. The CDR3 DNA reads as TGCGCCAGCAGCTTGGAAGCAACAGGAGAGACCCAGTACTTC.